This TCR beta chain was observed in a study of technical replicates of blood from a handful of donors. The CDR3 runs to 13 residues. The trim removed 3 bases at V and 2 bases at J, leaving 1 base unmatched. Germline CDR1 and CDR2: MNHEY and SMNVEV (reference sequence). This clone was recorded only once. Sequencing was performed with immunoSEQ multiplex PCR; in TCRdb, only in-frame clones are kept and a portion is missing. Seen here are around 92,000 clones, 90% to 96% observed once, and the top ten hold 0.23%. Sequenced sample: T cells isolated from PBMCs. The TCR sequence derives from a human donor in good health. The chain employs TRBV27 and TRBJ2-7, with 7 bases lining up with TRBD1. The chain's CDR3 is CASSLTGPYEQYF. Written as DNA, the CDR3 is TGTGCCAGCAGTTTGACAGGGCCCTACGAGCAGTACTTC.